This TCR beta chain was sequenced during a study of T-cell memory formation after mild COVID-19. With constant-segment primers, 5'RACE yielded cDNA libraries of TCR alpha and TCR beta that carried sample barcodes and UMIs. MiXCR was run by TCRdb on the 5' RACE reads, yielding one entry per CDR3 protein. The data hold around 200,000 distinct CDR3 sequences, with roughly a tenth observed a single time. CDR3 length: 14 amino acids. Germline values: CDR1 LGHDT, CDR2 YNNKEL (reference sequence). The V segment lost 1 base and the J segment 2 bases; nucleotides outside the gene matches: 2. Study findings and constraints: Clones from the second wave (peaking day 37) had unconfirmed SARS-CoV-2 specificity. Contracting CD8+ clones were enriched in EMRA, CD4+ mainly in CM and EM. Memory sampled before infection contained some responding clones, suggesting cross-reactive memory joined.

This clonotype was found a few times. What it recognizes is unknown. This TCR derives from a man aged 18 to 30 who had mild COVID-19 (a few samples of this study predate the infection). Cell type and time point are not known. The genes are TRBV3-1 and TRBJ2-7, with 7 bases fitting TRBD2. What was sequenced was PBMCs or a T cell subset sorted from them (not recorded which). CDR3 in amino acids: CASSQGAGTYEQYF. For the CDR3, the DNA is TGTGCCAGCAGCCAAGGAGCGGGGACCTACGAGCAGTACTTC.